This TCR beta chain was observed in a study of T cells in Graves' hyperthyroidism and ophthalmopathy (dated by TCRdb to about 2019). In the study overall: Peripheral blood samples were taken at the time of initial diagnosis, prior to any treatment. Whether ophthalmopathy could be predicted prospectively was tested in an independent validation cohort made up of roughly 19 hyperthyroidism patients plus 17 patients who later progressed to ophthalmopathy. The 75 to 100 discovery patients were divided at random into training and test sets in a 7:3 ratio. In several Graves' hyperthyroidism patients, the study also compared T-cell repertoires from thyroid tissue with T-cell repertoires from blood. According to the paper, TCR Vbeta CDR3 sequencing was carried out on about 140 peripheral blood samples, which came from fewer than 50 ophthalmopathy, around 74 hyperthyroidism and roughly 17 progressor patients. To identify distinguishing TCR V-J signatures, a discovery cohort of 100 or so patients was used, comprising 40 to 45 with Graves' ophthalmopathy and about 59 with stable Graves' hyperthyroidism. Following sampling, methimazole starting at 30 mg daily was given to hyperthyroidism patients, and high-dose intravenous methylprednisolone was given to ophthalmopathy patients. Broader findings and caveats from the paper: In validation, the model predicted progression to ophthalmopathy with approximately 71% sensitivity and roughly 75% specificity, a median of around six months before onset. No statistical method was used to fix the sample size in advance, and group allocation was not hidden from the investigators. Blood samples also contained most of the expanded thyroid clonotypes (frequency above 0.001), which suggests that blood repertoires may reflect thyroid immune responses. In cross-validation, a model built on a 13 V-J signature told ophthalmopathy apart from stable hyperthyroidism with 87.88% sensitivity and about 81% specificity, and in testing the same model reached 80%/75%.

Taken from the germline V gene (reference sequence), the CDR1 and CDR2 loops are DFQATT and SNEGSKA. The germline ends are 12 bases apart after V is trimmed by 3 bases and J by 3 bases. The CDR3 has 14 amino acids, counting the end cysteine and phenylalanine. Just CDR3 DNA is preserved here, 42 bases in frame from base 1. Moderately to severely active disease, a Clinical Activity Score of at least 3, a NOSPECS grade of at least 4, and a duration under 3 months were present in ophthalmopathy patients. Any patient with an uncontrolled infection, another autoimmune disease, pregnancy or lactation was excluded. Diagnoses were established on the basis of clinical symptoms, serum thyroxine and TRAb, thyroid ultrasound, and orbital computed tomography. Ficoll-Paque density gradient centrifugation was used to isolate PBMCs from about 9.4 ml of fresh peripheral blood. Total RNA was extracted using Trizol reagent, and RNA quality was assessed on an Agilent 2100 Bioanalyzer.

The TCR beta CDR3 regions were amplified from the RNA transcripts. For the first round of RT-PCR on the TCR CDR3, the HTBI primer set was used together with the Qiagen OneStep RT-PCR kit. The libraries were constructed in a second round of multiplex PCR and then size-selected and purified. Libraries were sequenced paired-end with 100 bp reads on an Illumina HiSeq2000. On the study's bioinformatics: Raw data were processed with SOAPnuke, discarding reads with adapters, uncalled bases, mean Phred below 15, or no exact constant-primer or identifier match. High-quality paired reads were merged using COPE v1.2.5, and each unique nucleotide sequence was defined as a clonotype. MiTCR v1.1 was used to align the clonotypes against IMGT TRBV, TRBD and TRBJ reference segments. Analysis was restricted to V-J combinations with a frequency above 0.0001, which covered just over 98% of repertoires. The TCS score was defined as F50 (clonal expansion) divided by E x V (chaos), with BLOSUM62-based TCRdist calculated between CDR3 peptides within each V-J. Welch's t-statistics and random forest reduced fewer than 600 V-J features to about 12, which were used in a naive Bayes classifier (R e1071). Starting from the raw public reads, TCRdb applied fastp trimming at Q25, assembled clones with MiXCR and retained in-frame beta chains. Rows matching on CDR3 protein sequence are summarized as one entry with the most common DNA and genes. TCRdb, not the authors, supplied the V and J calls. The sample profile shows a few hundred thousand distinct CDR3 sequences; 15% to 20% of them were found once. About 38% of the sample goes to the ten largest clones.

This clonotype showed up many times. The antigen it recognizes is unknown. Base-call qualities are not available, and no considerably larger clone is one nucleotide away. Specimen: blood. The receptor's source is a man younger than 35 with Graves' ophthalmopathy. The sequence links TRBV20-1 to TRBJ2-1, with the D segment identity uncertain. The DNA sequence is as follows: TGCAGTGCTAGTCGTCTGCAGGACTACAATGAGCAGTTCTTC. The translation is CSASRLQDYNEQFF.